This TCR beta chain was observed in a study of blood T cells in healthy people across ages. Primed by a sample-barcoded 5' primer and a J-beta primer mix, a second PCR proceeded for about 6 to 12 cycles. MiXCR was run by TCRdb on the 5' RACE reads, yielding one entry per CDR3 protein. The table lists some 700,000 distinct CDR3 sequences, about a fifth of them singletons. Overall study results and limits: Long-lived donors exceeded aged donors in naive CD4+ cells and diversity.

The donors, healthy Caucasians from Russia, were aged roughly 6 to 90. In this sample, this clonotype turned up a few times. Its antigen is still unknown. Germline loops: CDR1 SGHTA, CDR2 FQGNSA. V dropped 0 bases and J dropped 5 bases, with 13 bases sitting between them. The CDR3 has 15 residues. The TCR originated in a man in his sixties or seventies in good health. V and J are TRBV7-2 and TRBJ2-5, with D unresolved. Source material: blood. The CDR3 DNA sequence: TGTGCCAGCAGCTTAGCAGGTTTGACTGGCGAGACCCAGTACTTC. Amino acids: CASSLAGLTGETQYF.